This T cell receptor (beta chain) was identified in a study of control samples from healthy donors and cancer patients. V gave up 5 bases and J gave up 3 bases; unmatched junction bases: 20. The germline gives CDR1 LNHNV, CDR2 YYDKDF (reference sequence). This CDR3 is built from 19 residues. Repertoires were generated with immunoSEQ multiplex PCR, while TCRdb's copy carries only in-frame clones and drops some. The repertoire holds roughly 120,000 clones, 85% to 95% seen once, with about 3.5% in the top ten. The sample was blood. This receptor was taken from a man aged 25-40 years in good health. This chain uses TRBV15 with TRBJ2-3; 7 bases map to TRBD1. Here the CDR3 DNA reads TGTGCCACCAGCCAAGACTTCGGACAGGAATCCTCTTTGACAGATACGCAGTATTTT. Its protein is CATSQDFGQESSLTDTQYF.